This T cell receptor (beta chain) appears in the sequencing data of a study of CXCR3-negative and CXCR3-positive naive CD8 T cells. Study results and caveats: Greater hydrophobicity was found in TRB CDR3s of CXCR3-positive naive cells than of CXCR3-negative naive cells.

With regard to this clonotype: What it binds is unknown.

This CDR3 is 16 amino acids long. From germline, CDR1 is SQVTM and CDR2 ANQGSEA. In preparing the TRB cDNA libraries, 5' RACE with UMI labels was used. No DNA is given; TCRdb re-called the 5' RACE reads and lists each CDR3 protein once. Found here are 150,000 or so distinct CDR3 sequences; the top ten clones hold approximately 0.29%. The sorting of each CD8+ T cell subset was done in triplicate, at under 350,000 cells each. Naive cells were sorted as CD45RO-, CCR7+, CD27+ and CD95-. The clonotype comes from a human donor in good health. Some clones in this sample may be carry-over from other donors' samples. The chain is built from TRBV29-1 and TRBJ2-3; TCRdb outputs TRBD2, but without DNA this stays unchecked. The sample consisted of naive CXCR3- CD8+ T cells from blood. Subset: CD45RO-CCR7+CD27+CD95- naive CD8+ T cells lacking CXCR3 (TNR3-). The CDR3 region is CSVEGLSGGATDTQYF.